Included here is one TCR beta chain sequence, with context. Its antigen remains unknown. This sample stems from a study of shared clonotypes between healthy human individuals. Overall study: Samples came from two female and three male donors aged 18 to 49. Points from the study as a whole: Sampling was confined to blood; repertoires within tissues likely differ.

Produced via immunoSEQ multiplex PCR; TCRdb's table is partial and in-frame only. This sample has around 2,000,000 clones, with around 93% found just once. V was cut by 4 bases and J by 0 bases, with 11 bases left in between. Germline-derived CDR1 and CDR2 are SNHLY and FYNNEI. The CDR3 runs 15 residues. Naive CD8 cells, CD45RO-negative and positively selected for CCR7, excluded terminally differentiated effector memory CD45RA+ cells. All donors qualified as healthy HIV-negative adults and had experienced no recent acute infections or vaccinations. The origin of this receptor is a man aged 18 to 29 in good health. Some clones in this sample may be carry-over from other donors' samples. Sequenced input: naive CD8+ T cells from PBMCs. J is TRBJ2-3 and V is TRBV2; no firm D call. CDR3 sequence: CASSAGQTSTDTQYF. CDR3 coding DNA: TGTGCCAGCAGTGCTGGGCAAACTAGCACAGATACGCAGTATTTT.